The rows below give T cell receptor beta chains drawn from one sample of a study of blood T cell repertoires in COVID-19. Produced via immunoSEQ multiplex PCR; TCRdb's table is partial and in-frame only. Here the sample spans under 450,000 clones, about 90% being singletons. The source material was PBMCs or T cells enriched from blood (not recorded which). These receptor sequences come from a woman aged 25 to 45 who had recovered from COVID-19. The CDR3 runs from the conserved cysteine through the conserved F or W. The order of the fields is J gene, D gene, V gene, clone size, CDR3 protein, CDR3 DNA. The D gene is left open where the match is weak. Expanded clones get a size class; other rows say once, few or many, or leave the size out.

j_gene: TRBJ2-5; d_gene: TRBD2; v_gene: TRBV7-2; abundance: -; CDR3aa: CASGAGGIETQYF; CDR3nt: TGTGCGAGCGGGGCGGGAGGAATCGAGACCCAGTACTTC
j_gene: TRBJ1-5; d_gene: -; v_gene: TRBV19; abundance: -; CDR3aa: CASSPGRGRSRNQPQHF; CDR3nt: TGTGCCAGTAGTCCCGGGCGGGGTCGAAGTCGCAATCAGCCCCAGCATTTT
j_gene: TRBJ2-7; d_gene: TRBD2; v_gene: TRBV5-4; abundance: -; CDR3aa: CASSPTVAGVRYEQYF; CDR3nt: TGTGCCAGCAGCCCCACCGTAGCGGGAGTTCGGTACGAGCAGTACTTC
j_gene: TRBJ2-3; d_gene: -; v_gene: TRBV19; abundance: -; CDR3aa: CASSPTGTPEEYF; CDR3nt: TGTGCCAGTAGCCCGACCGGGACACCAGAAGAGTATTTT
j_gene: TRBJ2-3; d_gene: TRBD2; v_gene: TRBV5-1; abundance: -; CDR3aa: CASSLEVLAGGRQYF; CDR3nt: TGCGCCAGCAGCTTGGAGGTGCTAGCGGGGGGCAGGCAGTATTTT
j_gene: TRBJ2-6; d_gene: -; v_gene: TRBV5-4; abundance: -; CDR3aa: CASSLGGLLTGLTGANVLTF; CDR3nt: TGTGCCAGCAGCTTGGGCGGCTTACTCACAGGGTTAACTGGGGCCAACGTCCTGACTTTC
j_gene: TRBJ2-2; d_gene: -; v_gene: TRBV18; abundance: -; CDR3aa: CASSANTGTQGSGELFF; CDR3nt: TGTGCCAGCTCAGCAAACACCGGGACTCAGGGTTCCGGGGAGCTGTTTTTT
j_gene: TRBJ2-6; d_gene: TRBD1; v_gene: TRBV5-1; abundance: once; CDR3aa: CASGGQGAGANVLTF; CDR3nt: TGCGCCAGCGGAGGACAGGGGGCCGGGGCCAACGTCCTGACTTTC
j_gene: TRBJ2-1; d_gene: TRBD2; v_gene: TRBV9; abundance: -; CDR3aa: CASRDGTSGYNEQFF; CDR3nt: TGTGCCAGCAGAGACGGGACTAGCGGGTACAATGAGCAGTTCTTC
j_gene: TRBJ1-1; d_gene: -; v_gene: TRBV9; abundance: -; CDR3aa: CASSAGQSEAFF; CDR3nt: TGTGCCAGCAGCGCCGGACAGTCTGAAGCTTTCTTT
j_gene: TRBJ2-5; d_gene: -; v_gene: TRBV2; abundance: -; CDR3aa: CASSEYGGGETQYF; CDR3nt: TGTGCCAGCAGTGAATACGGGGGAGGCGAGACCCAGTACTTC
j_gene: TRBJ1-4; d_gene: TRBD1; v_gene: TRBV5-6; abundance: once; CDR3aa: CASSSLDRGNEKLFF; CDR3nt: TGTGCCAGCAGTTCCTTGGACAGGGGTAATGAAAAACTGTTTTTT
j_gene: TRBJ2-1; d_gene: TRBD2; v_gene: TRBV6-5; abundance: -; CDR3aa: CASSPSGRTESEQFF; CDR3nt: TGTGCCAGCAGTCCTAGCGGGAGGACAGAAAGTGAGCAGTTCTTC
j_gene: TRBJ1-1; d_gene: TRBD1; v_gene: TRBV5-4; abundance: -; CDR3aa: CANMDRGNTEAFF; CDR3nt: TGTGCCAACATGGACAGGGGGAACACTGAAGCTTTCTTT
j_gene: TRBJ2-3; d_gene: -; v_gene: TRBV21-1; abundance: -; CDR3aa: CASSKNRGGRPTSLIDTTDTQYF; CDR3nt: TGTGCCAGCAGCAAAAATAGGGGAGGAAGGCCCACTAGCCTAATAGACACGACAGATACGCAGTATTTT
j_gene: TRBJ1-3; d_gene: -; v_gene: TRBV6-5; abundance: -; CDR3aa: CASRTSGNTIYF; CDR3nt: TGTGCCAGCAGGACATCTGGAAACACCATATATTTT
j_gene: TRBJ1-1; d_gene: TRBD1; v_gene: TRBV6-5; abundance: -; CDR3aa: CASSLPGQGVEAFF; CDR3nt: TGTGCCAGCAGTTTGCCGGGACAGGGTGTTGAAGCTTTCTTT
j_gene: TRBJ1-1; d_gene: -; v_gene: TRBV18; abundance: few; CDR3aa: CASSTNTYEAFF; CDR3nt: TGTGCCAGCTCAACGAATACCTATGAAGCTTTCTTT
j_gene: TRBJ1-4; d_gene: -; v_gene: TRBV27; abundance: -; CDR3aa: CASSLGSFREKLFF; CDR3nt: TGTGCCAGCAGTTTGGGCTCATTTCGGGAAAAACTGTTTTTT
j_gene: TRBJ1-2; d_gene: -; v_gene: TRBV10-3; abundance: -; CDR3aa: CAISEDSNYGYTF; CDR3nt: TGTGCCATCAGTGAGGACAGTAACTATGGCTACACCTTC
j_gene: TRBJ2-7; d_gene: TRBD2; v_gene: TRBV6-5; abundance: -; CDR3aa: CASGSSGRYRSF; CDR3nt: TGTGCCAGCGGGAGTAGCGGGAGGTACCGATCTTTC
j_gene: TRBJ2-3; d_gene: -; v_gene: TRBV18; abundance: -; CDR3aa: CASSPPSLVRTDTQYF; CDR3nt: TGTGCCAGCTCACCACCCTCACTTGTGCGCACAGATACGCAGTATTTT
j_gene: TRBJ1-4; d_gene: -; v_gene: TRBV19; abundance: few; CDR3aa: CASSIVHNNEKLFF; CDR3nt: TGTGCCAGTAGTATAGTTCACAATAATGAAAAACTGTTTTTT
j_gene: TRBJ2-2; d_gene: TRBD2; v_gene: TRBV5-4; abundance: few; CDR3aa: CASSFRLAGDTGELFF; CDR3nt: TGTGCCAGCAGCTTTCGACTAGCGGGAGACACCGGGGAGCTGTTTTTT
j_gene: TRBJ2-1; d_gene: TRBD2; v_gene: TRBV6-5; abundance: -; CDR3aa: CASTPGSGLGNEQFF; CDR3nt: TGTGCCAGCACCCCGGGTAGCGGGCTCGGCAATGAGCAGTTCTTC
j_gene: TRBJ2-1; d_gene: TRBD1; v_gene: TRBV27; abundance: -; CDR3aa: CASSRQGFPGQGLPNEQFF; CDR3nt: TGTGCCAGCAGTCGTCAGGGTTTCCCGGGACAGGGTTTGCCTAATGAGCAGTTCTTC
j_gene: TRBJ1-3; d_gene: -; v_gene: TRBV2; abundance: -; CDR3aa: CASSEQGPGNTIYF; CDR3nt: TGTGCCAGCAGTGAGCAGGGTCCAGGAAACACCATATATTTT
j_gene: TRBJ1-4; d_gene: -; v_gene: TRBV2; abundance: -; CDR3aa: CASSDWALNEKLFF; CDR3nt: TGTGCCAGCAGTGATTGGGCACTTAATGAAAAACTGTTTTTT
j_gene: TRBJ1-2; d_gene: -; v_gene: TRBV7-2; abundance: -; CDR3aa: CASSMGAYGYTF; CDR3nt: TGTGCCAGCAGTATGGGGGCCTATGGCTACACCTTC
j_gene: TRBJ1-6; d_gene: TRBD1; v_gene: TRBV18; abundance: -; CDR3aa: CASSPGQGNNSPLHF; CDR3nt: TGTGCCAGCTCGCCGGGACAGGGGAACAATTCACCCCTCCACTTT
j_gene: TRBJ1-1; d_gene: -; v_gene: TRBV9; abundance: -; CDR3aa: CASSALQGLNTEAFF; CDR3nt: TGTGCCAGCAGCGCCCTACAGGGATTGAACACTGAAGCTTTCTTT
j_gene: TRBJ1-3; d_gene: -; v_gene: TRBV7-8; abundance: -; CDR3aa: CASSLSGSGGNTIYF; CDR3nt: TGTGCCAGCAGCTTATCGGGGTCTGGTGGAAACACCATATATTTT
j_gene: TRBJ2-5; d_gene: -; v_gene: TRBV6-4; abundance: -; CDR3aa: CASSDRGQETQYF; CDR3nt: TGTGCCAGCAGTGACAGGGGGCAAGAGACCCAGTACTTC
j_gene: TRBJ1-6; d_gene: TRBD1; v_gene: TRBV27; abundance: -; CDR3aa: CASSPRDRWSSLHF; CDR3nt: TGTGCCAGCTCCCCGCGGGACAGGTGGTCATCCCTCCACTTT
j_gene: TRBJ2-3; d_gene: TRBD2; v_gene: TRBV19; abundance: -; CDR3aa: CASSIEAGGSTDTQYF; CDR3nt: TGTGCCAGTAGTATAGAGGCGGGAGGGAGCACAGATACGCAGTATTTT
j_gene: TRBJ2-6; d_gene: TRBD1; v_gene: TRBV28; abundance: -; CDR3aa: CASSNRRGQTGANVLTF; CDR3nt: TGTGCCAGCTCGAACCGCAGGGGGCAGACTGGGGCCAACGTCCTGACTTTC
j_gene: TRBJ2-1; d_gene: -; v_gene: TRBV11-3; abundance: once; CDR3aa: CASSLDPGHNEQFF; CDR3nt: TGTGCCAGCAGCTTAGATCCAGGGCACAATGAGCAGTTCTTC
j_gene: TRBJ2-5; d_gene: TRBD1; v_gene: TRBV3-1/TRBV3-2; abundance: once; CDR3aa: CASSQFTGGETQYF; CDR3nt: TGTGCCAGCAGTCAATTTACAGGGGGGGAGACCCAGTACTTC
j_gene: TRBJ2-1; d_gene: TRBD2; v_gene: TRBV6-1; abundance: -; CDR3aa: CASSEAERTTSGGALNEQFF; CDR3nt: TGTGCCAGCAGTGAAGCGGAGCGAACGACTAGCGGGGGGGCCCTCAATGAGCAGTTCTTC
j_gene: TRBJ1-2; d_gene: -; v_gene: TRBV28; abundance: -; CDR3aa: CASSFGTPNYGYTF; CDR3nt: TGTGCCAGCAGTTTTGGGACACCTAACTATGGCTACACCTTC
j_gene: TRBJ1-2; d_gene: TRBD1; v_gene: TRBV28; abundance: -; CDR3aa: CASNDRVNYGYTF; CDR3nt: TGTGCCAGCAATGACAGGGTGAACTATGGCTACACCTTC
j_gene: TRBJ2-1; d_gene: TRBD2; v_gene: TRBV9; abundance: -; CDR3aa: CASSVGPGTSGRAQGEQFF; CDR3nt: TGTGCCAGCAGCGTAGGCCCTGGGACTAGCGGGAGGGCCCAGGGTGAGCAGTTCTTC
j_gene: TRBJ2-1; d_gene: TRBD2; v_gene: TRBV27; abundance: few; CDR3aa: CASSLSNERGSLYNEQFF; CDR3nt: TGTGCCAGCAGTTTATCGAACGAGCGGGGGTCATTATACAATGAGCAGTTCTTC
j_gene: TRBJ2-2; d_gene: -; v_gene: TRBV5-6; abundance: few; CDR3aa: CASSLTGNTGELFF; CDR3nt: TGTGCCAGCAGCTTGACAGGGAACACCGGGGAGCTGTTTTTT
j_gene: TRBJ1-5; d_gene: -; v_gene: TRBV11-2; abundance: -; CDR3aa: CASSLRQPQHF; CDR3nt: TGTGCCAGCAGCTTACGTCAGCCCCAGCATTTT
j_gene: TRBJ1-4; d_gene: -; v_gene: TRBV19; abundance: -; CDR3aa: CASQERMGATNEKLFF; CDR3nt: TGTGCCTCGCAGGAGAGAATGGGAGCAACTAATGAAAAACTGTTTTTT
j_gene: TRBJ2-5; d_gene: -; v_gene: TRBV12-3/TRBV12-4; abundance: -; CDR3aa: CASRGGPETQYF; CDR3nt: TGTGCCAGCAGGGGGGGGCCAGAGACCCAGTACTTC
j_gene: TRBJ1-1; d_gene: -; v_gene: TRBV2; abundance: -; CDR3aa: CASRLQSGTEAFF; CDR3nt: TGTGCCAGCAGACTTCAATCGGGCACTGAAGCTTTCTTT
j_gene: TRBJ2-2; d_gene: TRBD2; v_gene: TRBV11-2; abundance: -; CDR3aa: CASSLRASGTNTGELFF; CDR3nt: TGTGCCAGCAGCTTAAGGGCAAGCGGGACTAACACCGGGGAGCTGTTTTTT
j_gene: TRBJ2-1; d_gene: TRBD2; v_gene: TRBV10-1; abundance: -; CDR3aa: CASSESTGGYNEQFF; CDR3nt: TGCGCCAGCAGTGAGTCGACGGGGGGGTACAATGAGCAGTTCTTC
j_gene: TRBJ1-2; d_gene: TRBD1; v_gene: TRBV5-1; abundance: -; CDR3aa: CASSLGTALWVYGYTF; CDR3nt: TGCGCCAGCAGCTTAGGGACAGCCCTTTGGGTCTATGGCTACACCTTC
j_gene: TRBJ2-7; d_gene: -; v_gene: TRBV5-1; abundance: -; CDR3aa: CASSLTGTPYEQYF; CDR3nt: TGCGCCAGCAGCCTGACTGGAACCCCTTACGAGCAGTACTTC
j_gene: TRBJ2-1; d_gene: -; v_gene: TRBV6-5; abundance: -; CDR3aa: CASRSGELSYNEQFF; CDR3nt: TGTGCCAGCAGGAGCGGAGAGTTGTCCTACAATGAGCAGTTCTTC